This TCR beta chain was sequenced during a study of cytomegalovirus exposure and HLA in healthy donors. CDR3 length equals 15 residues. The V gene's germline CDR1 is SNHLY and CDR2 FYNNEI. The V and J ends lost 4 bases and 0 bases respectively, with 11 bases between them. 13 Jbeta primers and 60 Vbeta primers were used for the PCR. Data came from immunoSEQ multiplex PCR; TCRdb stores just in-frame clones and leaves some out. This sample has 170,000 or so clones; 80% occur once, and the top ten carry 1%. V is TRBV2 and J is TRBJ2-3; tentatively, D is TRBD2 (6 bases). The sequencing input was PBMCs. The sequence was obtained from a woman in her forties or fifties in good health and CMV-seropositive. In DNA, the CDR3 is TGTGCCAGCAGTGCGGGACTCCTTAGCACAGATACGCAGTATTTT. Translation: CASSAGLLSTDTQYF.